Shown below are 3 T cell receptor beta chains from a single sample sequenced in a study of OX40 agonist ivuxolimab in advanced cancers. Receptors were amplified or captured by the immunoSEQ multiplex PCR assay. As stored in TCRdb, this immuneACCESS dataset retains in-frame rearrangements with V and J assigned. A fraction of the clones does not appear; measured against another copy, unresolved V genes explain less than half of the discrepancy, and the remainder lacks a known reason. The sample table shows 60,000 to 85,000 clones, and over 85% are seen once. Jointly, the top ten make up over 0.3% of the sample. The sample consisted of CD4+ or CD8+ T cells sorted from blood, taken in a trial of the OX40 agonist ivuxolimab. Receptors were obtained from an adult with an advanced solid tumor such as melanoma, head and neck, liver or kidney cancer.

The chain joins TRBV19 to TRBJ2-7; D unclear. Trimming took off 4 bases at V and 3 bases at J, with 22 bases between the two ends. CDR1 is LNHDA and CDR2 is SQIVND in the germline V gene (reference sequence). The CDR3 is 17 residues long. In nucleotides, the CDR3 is TGTGCCAGTAGTAGAGGACCGTTTTCGGGCCCCTACTACGAGCAGTACTTC. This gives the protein CASSRGPFSGPYYEQYF.

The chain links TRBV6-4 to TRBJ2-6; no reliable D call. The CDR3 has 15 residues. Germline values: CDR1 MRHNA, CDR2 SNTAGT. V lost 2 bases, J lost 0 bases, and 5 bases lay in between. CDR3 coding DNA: TGTGCCAGCAGTGACAGGTACTCTGGGGCCAACGTCCTGACTTTC. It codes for CASSDRYSGANVLTF.

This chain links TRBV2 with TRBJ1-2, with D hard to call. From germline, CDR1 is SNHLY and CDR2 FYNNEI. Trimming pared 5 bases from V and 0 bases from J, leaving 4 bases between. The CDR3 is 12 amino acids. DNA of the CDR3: TGTGCCAGCAGTCGGACTAACTATGGCTACACCTTC. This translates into CASSRTNYGYTF.